This TCR beta chain was captured by sequencing in a study of cytomegalovirus exposure and HLA in healthy donors. Findings and caveats of the study: Later analysis suggested most CMV-associated TCR beta chains were HLA-restricted.

This CDR3 spans 17 amino acids. Germline V CDR1 and CDR2: SGHTA, FQGTGA. The trim removed 1 base at V and 6 bases at J, leaving 8 bases unmatched. Regarding this clone: Its specificity is unknown.

This PCR relied on a set of 60 Vbeta primers and 13 Jbeta primers. This table comes from immunoSEQ multiplex PCR, and its TCRdb copy is limited to in-frame clones, with some not included. Counted here are approximately 71,000 clones, approximately 75% occurring once; the ten biggest clones make up about 12%. The receptor was derived from a woman aged 40 to 55 in good health and CMV-seropositive. This rearrangement joins TRBV7-3 to TRBJ2-2; 10 bases match TRBD2. What was sequenced was PBMCs. In DNA, the CDR3 is TGTGCCAGCAGCTTAAGAGGTGGCCTAGCGGGGGCCGGGGAGCTGTTTTTT. Protein product: CASSLRGGLAGAGELFF.